This TCR beta chain was recorded in a study of neoadjuvant anti-PD-1 for oral cavity cancer. Regarding the study as a whole: After neoadjuvant nivolumab, PBMC T cell clonality was significantly higher in non-responders than responders.

With respect to this clone: Its matching antigen is unknown.

The germline V gene encodes CDR1 SNHLY and CDR2 FYNNEI. This CDR3 has 14 amino acids. V lost 8 bases, J lost 2 bases, and 7 bases stayed unmatched. The patients had HPV-negative, locally advanced oral cavity squamous cell carcinoma. Profiled with immunoSEQ multiplex PCR; TCRdb holds only in-frame clones, not every one. The sample contains 14,000 to 15,000 clones, 70% to 75% of which appear only once. This clonotype originated in a person between 35 and 79 years old with oral cavity squamous cell carcinoma. The chain has TRBV2 and TRBJ2-5; TRBD1 agrees at 8 bases. This specimen consisted of PBMCs, obtained before nivolumab (anti-PD-1) treatment. CDR3 protein: CASAGQGIQETQYF. DNA of the CDR3: TGTGCCAGCGCAGGACAGGGTATACAAGAGACCCAGTACTTC.